The source of this T cell receptor beta chain is a study of identical twins (TCRdb year 2016). General notes on the study: TCR alpha and beta repertoires from monozygotic twins, unrelated adults of various ages and cord blood were deep-sequenced to test whether fetal clonotypes persist. Replicate twin experiments were performed at different times using different library preparation protocols to rule out contamination. Summary of the overall study and its limitations: Invariant T cells such as MAIT and iNKT could partly confound zero-insertion analyses, though diverse VJ usage argued against this for most clonotypes. In monozygotic twins, recombination models systematically underestimated out-of-frame TCR alpha sharing, but the models matched the sharing seen between unrelated individuals. Out-of-frame TCR alpha sequences shared between twins showed an excess of low generation-probability sequences compared with coincidental sharing between unrelated individuals. Excess twin sharing in beta out-of-frame sequences was weaker because fewer shared sequences lowered the signal-to-noise ratio. Abundant cord blood beta clonotypes carried fewer insertions; young adult naive repertoires showed a weaker similar trend, while memory repertoires showed none. Because the same donors could not be followed over many years, the conclusions relied on cross-sectional statistical analysis.

Turning to this clonotype: It has no known antigen specificity. Nothing much larger sits one base from this clone, and base qualities are not available.

CDR3 length: 13 amino acids, cysteine to phenylalanine. Solely the CDR3 DNA is kept, with 39 bases framed from the first base. The junction shows trimming of 4 bases on V and 5 bases on J, plus 12 bases between the germline ends. As encoded in the germline V gene (reference sequence), CDR1 is GTSNPN while CDR2 is SVGIG. Every donor in the study was a healthy Caucasian. The twin cohort consisted of three pairs of female monozygotic twins, all aged about 18 to 29 years. Miltenyi CD45RO+ enrichment and human naive T-cell isolation kits were used to isolate memory (CD45RO+) and naive T cells from PBMC. The method behind the library was 5' RACE. Instrument on record: Illumina HiSeq 2000. Template switching introduced a universal primer binding site; the final cDNA contained a unique molecular identifier, enabling accurate counting of TCR cDNA molecules. Specific primers in the conserved constant-segment region were used to synthesize first-strand cDNA for TCR alpha and beta chains. To control for contamination, each cDNA library was double barcoded with a SMART-Mk sample barcode plus Illumina barcodes. TruSeq adapter sequences and Illumina sample barcodes were added in two successive PCR steps. Sequencing of the TCR alpha and beta cDNA libraries was done on the Illumina HiSeq platform using custom primers. The original pipeline was this. MiGEC was used to process raw reads and extract unique molecular identifiers, and MiXCR was used to find CDR3 positions. For each individual, recombination models were inferred using an EM algorithm with the repgenHMM and IGoR tools. The tcR package in R was used for shared clonotype analysis, with sharing normalized by the product of cloneset sizes. Out-of-frame nonproductive sequences were analyzed to study raw recombination free of thymic and clonal selection effects. Through fastp at Q25 and MiXCR, TCRdb rebuilt clones from the public reads, retaining in-frame beta chains. Under each unique CDR3 protein, matching rows form one entry showing the most common genes and DNA. TCRdb, rather than the study authors, made the V and J calls. A total of about 240,000 distinct CDR3 sequences appear in this sample, about 12% of them only once. The top ten constitute about 4% of the sample.

This sample also appeared in a second study, on yellow fever vaccine responses in identical twins. As described in the second report: The T cell response to vaccination in identical twins was reported by the authors to appear partly convergent and partly personalized. In identical twins, the study followed T cell clones that responded to the vaccine with precision.

The rearranged segments are TRBV30 and TRBJ2-1; the D gene is perhaps TRBD1 or TRBD2, each of them matching over 5 bases. The sample comprised memory (CD45RO+) T cells sorted from blood. The sample's cell subset or site label, decoded: CD45RO+ enriched T cells. The receptor comes from a woman in her late teens or twenties in good health. The nucleotides read TGTGCCTGGAACCCCGGGGCACACAATGAGCAGTTCTTC. It translates to CAWNPGAHNEQFF. With the portions outside the CDR3 filled from the reference TRBV30 and TRBJ2-1 genes, the complete variable region becomes SQTIHQWPATLVQPVGSPLSLECTVEGTSNPNLYWYRQAAGRGLQLLFYSVGIGQISSEVPQNLSASRPQDRQFILSSKKLLLSDSGFYLCAWNPGAHNEQFFGPGTRLTVL.